This T cell receptor beta chain was profiled in a study of Ad26.COV2.S vaccination and SARS-CoV-2 variants. Repertoires were generated with immunoSEQ multiplex PCR, while TCRdb's copy carries only in-frame clones and drops some. The table has a few hundred thousand clones, roughly 90% seen once. Treatment noted: 15 to 20 received Ad26.COV2.S at low or high dose, single or two shots; about 5 received placebo; per-sample allocation not given. Sampling happened 63 days after the first vaccine or placebo injection. A word on this clone: Its antigen is not identified.

Study conclusions and caveats: Spike-specific responses of CD8+ and CD4+ T cells were reported to display substantial breadth after vaccination.

The origin of this receptor is a person aged 18 to 65 who received the Ad26.COV2.S COVID-19 vaccine or a placebo. This specimen was peripheral blood, taken in a trial of Ad26.COV2.S vaccine versus placebo.

CDR3 in DNA: TGTGCCAGCAGCTCTCCTAAAAGATTACAGGGGGAATCCTACAATGAGCAGTTCTTC. Residues: CASSSPKRLQGESYNEQFF. This chain links TRBV7-9 with TRBJ2-1, with 8 bases that match TRBD1. The CDR3 extends over 19 amino acids. From germline, CDR1 is SEHNR and CDR2 FQNEAQ (reference sequence). V trimming: 4 bases; J trimming: 1 base; junction bases outside the gene matches: 15.